This T cell receptor beta chain was retrieved from a study of T-cell memory formation after mild COVID-19. On the study more broadly: TCR clusters were largely donor specific.

General observations from the study: Mostly located in CM and EM were contracting CD4+ clones, with contracting CD8+ clones located in EMRA. Later expanders leaned CD4+, whereas clones that contracted between day 15 and 85 were balanced CD4/CD8.

This clonotype was detected only a few times. Its target is not known. Employing constant-segment primers, 5'RACE generated TCR alpha and TCR beta cDNA libraries bearing sample barcodes and UMIs. TCRdb re-derived calls from the 5' RACE reads in MiXCR, one entry per CDR3 protein. The table has over 120,000 distinct CDR3 sequences, approximately 25% seen once. With 0 bases removed from V and 1 base from J, the gap between germline ends came to 10 bases. Germline V gene sequence: CDR1 SQVTM, CDR2 ANQGSEA. The CDR3 is 15 residues long. The receptor was isolated from an adult woman who had mild COVID-19 (a few samples of this study predate the infection). Cell type and time point are not known. The sequenced sample consisted of PBMCs or a T cell subset sorted from them (not recorded which). The chain uses TRBV29-1 and TRBJ2-1, with D possibly TRBD2 on 6 matching bases. The CDR3 reads CSVEDFGRSYNEQFF. CDR3 coding DNA: TGCAGCGTTGAAGATTTTGGGAGGTCCTACAATGAGCAGTTCTTC.